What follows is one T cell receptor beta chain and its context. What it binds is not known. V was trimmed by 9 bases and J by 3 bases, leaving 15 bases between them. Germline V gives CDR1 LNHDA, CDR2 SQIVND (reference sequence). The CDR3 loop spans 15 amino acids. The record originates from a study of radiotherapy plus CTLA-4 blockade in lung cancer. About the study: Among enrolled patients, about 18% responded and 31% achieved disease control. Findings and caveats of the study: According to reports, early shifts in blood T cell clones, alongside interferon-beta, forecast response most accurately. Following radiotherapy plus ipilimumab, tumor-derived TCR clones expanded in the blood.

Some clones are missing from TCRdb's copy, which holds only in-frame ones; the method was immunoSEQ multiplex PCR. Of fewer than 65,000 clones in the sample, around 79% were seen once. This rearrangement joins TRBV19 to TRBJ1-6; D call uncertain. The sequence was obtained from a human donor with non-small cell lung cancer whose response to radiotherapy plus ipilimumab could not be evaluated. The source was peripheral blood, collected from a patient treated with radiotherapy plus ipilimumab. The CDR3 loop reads CASRSRGGYNSPLHF. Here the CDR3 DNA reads TGTGCCAGCCGCTCCCGGGGTGGCTATAATTCACCCCTCCACTTT. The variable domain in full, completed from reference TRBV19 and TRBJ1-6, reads DGGITQSPKYLFRKEGQNVTLSCEQNLNHDAMYWYRQDPGQGLRLIYYSQIVNDFQKGDIAEGYSVSREKKESFPLTVTSAQKNPTAFYLCASRSRGGYNSPLHFGNGTRLTVT.